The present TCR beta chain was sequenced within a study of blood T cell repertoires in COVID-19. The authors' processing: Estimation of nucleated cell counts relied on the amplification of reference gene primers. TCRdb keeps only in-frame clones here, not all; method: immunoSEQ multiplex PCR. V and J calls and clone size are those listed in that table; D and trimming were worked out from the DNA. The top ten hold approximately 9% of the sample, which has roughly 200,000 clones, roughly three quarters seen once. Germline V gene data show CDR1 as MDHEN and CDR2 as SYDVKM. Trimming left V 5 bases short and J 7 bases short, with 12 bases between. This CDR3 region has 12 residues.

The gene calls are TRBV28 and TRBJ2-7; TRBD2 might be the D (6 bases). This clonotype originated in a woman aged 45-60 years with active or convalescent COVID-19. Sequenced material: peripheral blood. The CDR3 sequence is CASSPWGEEQYF. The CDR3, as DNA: TGTGCCAGCAGTCCTTGGGGGGAAGAGCAGTACTTC. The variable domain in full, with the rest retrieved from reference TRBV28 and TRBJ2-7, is DVKVTQSSRYLVKRTGEKVFLECVQDMDHENMFWYRQDPGLGLRLIYFSYDVKMKEKGDIPEGYSVSREKKERFSLILESASTNQTSMYLCASSPWGEEQYFGPGTRLTVT.